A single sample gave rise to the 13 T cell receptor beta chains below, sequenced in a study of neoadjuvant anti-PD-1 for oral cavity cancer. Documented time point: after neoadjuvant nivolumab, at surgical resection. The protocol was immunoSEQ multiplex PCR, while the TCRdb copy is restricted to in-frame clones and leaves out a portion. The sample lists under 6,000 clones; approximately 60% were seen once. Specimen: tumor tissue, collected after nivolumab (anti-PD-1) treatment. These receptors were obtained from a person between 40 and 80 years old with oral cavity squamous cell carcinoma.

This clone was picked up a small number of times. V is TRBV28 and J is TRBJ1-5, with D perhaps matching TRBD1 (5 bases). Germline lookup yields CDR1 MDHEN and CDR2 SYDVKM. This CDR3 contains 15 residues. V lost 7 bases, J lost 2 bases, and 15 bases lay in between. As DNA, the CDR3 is TGTGCCAGCAAAATCAGGGTTTGGGGCAATCAGCCCCAGCATTTT. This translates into CASKIRVWGNQPQHF.

CDR3 amino acids: CASSLPVQETQYF. The DNA of the CDR3 is TGTGCCAGCAGTCTCCCGGTACAAGAGACCCAGTACTTC. The chain employs TRBV5-6 and TRBJ2-5; no firm D call. CDR1 SGHDT and CDR2 YYEEEE come from the germline V gene. The CDR3 runs to 13 residues. The ends were cut back, 5 bases at V and 2 bases at J, with 10 bases in the middle.

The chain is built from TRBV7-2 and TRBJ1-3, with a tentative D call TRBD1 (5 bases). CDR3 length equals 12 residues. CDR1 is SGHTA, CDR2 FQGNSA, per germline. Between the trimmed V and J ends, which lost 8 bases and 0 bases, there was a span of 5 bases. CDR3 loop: CASGHSGNTIYF. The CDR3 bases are TGTGCCAGCGGACACTCTGGAAACACCATATATTTT.

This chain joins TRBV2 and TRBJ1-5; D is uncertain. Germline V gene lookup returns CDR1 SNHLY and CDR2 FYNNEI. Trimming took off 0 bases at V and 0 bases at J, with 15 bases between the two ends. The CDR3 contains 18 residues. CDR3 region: CASSEAGRPIYSNQPQHF. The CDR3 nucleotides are TGTGCCAGCAGTGAAGCCGGCAGACCGATATATAGCAATCAGCCCCAGCATTTT.

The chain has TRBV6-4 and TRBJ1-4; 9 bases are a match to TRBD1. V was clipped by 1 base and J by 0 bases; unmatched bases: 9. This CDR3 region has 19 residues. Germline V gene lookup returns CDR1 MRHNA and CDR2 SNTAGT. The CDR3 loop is CASSDFPRTGASTNEKLFF. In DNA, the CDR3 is TGTGCCAGCAGTGACTTCCCCAGGACAGGGGCTTCAACTAATGAAAAACTGTTTTTT.

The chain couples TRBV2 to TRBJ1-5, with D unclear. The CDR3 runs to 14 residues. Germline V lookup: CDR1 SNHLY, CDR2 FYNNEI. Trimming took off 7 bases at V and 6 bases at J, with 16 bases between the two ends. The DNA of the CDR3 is TGTGCCAGCATTCCGGACGGAGGAGGTCAGCCCCAGCATTTT. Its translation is CASIPDGGGQPQHF.

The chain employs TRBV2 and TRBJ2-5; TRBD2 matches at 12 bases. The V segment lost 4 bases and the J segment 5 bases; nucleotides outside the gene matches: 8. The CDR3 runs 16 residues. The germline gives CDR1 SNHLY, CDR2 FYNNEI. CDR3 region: CASSARGGLAGETQYF. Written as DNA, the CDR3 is TGTGCCAGCAGTGCGAGGGGGGGACTAGCGGGTGAGACCCAGTACTTC. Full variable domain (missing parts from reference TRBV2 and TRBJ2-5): EPEVTQTPSHQVTQMGQEVILRCVPISNHLYFYWYRQILGQKVEFLVSFYNNEISEKSEIFDDQFSVERPDGSNFTLKIRSTKLEDSAMYFCASSARGGLAGETQYFGPGTRLLVL.

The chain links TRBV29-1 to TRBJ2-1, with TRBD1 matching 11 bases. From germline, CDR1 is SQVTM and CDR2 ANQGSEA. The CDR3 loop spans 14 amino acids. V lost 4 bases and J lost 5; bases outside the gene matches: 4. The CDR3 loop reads CSVGTGGLNNEQFF. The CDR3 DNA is TGCAGCGTTGGGACAGGGGGCCTCAACAATGAGCAGTTCTTC.

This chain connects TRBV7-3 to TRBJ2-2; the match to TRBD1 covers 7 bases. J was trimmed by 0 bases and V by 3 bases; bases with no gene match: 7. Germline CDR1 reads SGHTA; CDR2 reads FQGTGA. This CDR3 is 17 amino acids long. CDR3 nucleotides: TGTGCCAGCAGCTTCATACCGGGACAGACGAACACCGGGGAGCTGTTTTTT. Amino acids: CASSFIPGQTNTGELFF.

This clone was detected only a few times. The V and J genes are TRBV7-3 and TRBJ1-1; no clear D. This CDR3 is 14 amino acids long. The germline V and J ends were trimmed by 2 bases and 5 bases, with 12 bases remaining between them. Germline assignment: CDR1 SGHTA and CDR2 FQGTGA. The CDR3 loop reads CASSLLPMGTEAFF. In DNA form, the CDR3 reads TGTGCCAGCAGCTTACTACCGATGGGTACTGAAGCTTTCTTT.

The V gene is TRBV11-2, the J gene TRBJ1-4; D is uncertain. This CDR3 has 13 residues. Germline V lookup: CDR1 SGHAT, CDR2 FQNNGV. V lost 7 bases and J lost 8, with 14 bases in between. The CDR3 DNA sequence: TGTGCCAGCACTCCGAAGATGGGGGAAAAACTGTTTTTT. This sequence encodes CASTPKMGEKLFF.

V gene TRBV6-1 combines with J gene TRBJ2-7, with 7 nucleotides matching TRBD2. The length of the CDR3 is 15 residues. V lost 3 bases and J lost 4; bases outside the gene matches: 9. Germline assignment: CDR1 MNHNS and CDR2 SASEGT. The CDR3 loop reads CASSEAVGEGYEQYF. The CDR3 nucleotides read TGTGCCAGCAGTGAGGCTGTAGGGGAGGGGTACGAGCAGTACTTC.

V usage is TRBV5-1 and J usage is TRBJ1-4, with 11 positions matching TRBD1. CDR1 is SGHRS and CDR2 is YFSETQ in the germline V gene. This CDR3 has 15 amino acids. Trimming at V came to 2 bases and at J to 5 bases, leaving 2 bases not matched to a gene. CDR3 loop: CASSFGTGGNEKLFF. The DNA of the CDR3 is TGCGCCAGCAGCTTTGGGACAGGGGGAAATGAAAAACTGTTTTTT. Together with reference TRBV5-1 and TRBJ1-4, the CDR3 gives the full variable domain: KAGVTQTPRYLIKTRGQQVTLSCSPISGHRSVSWYQQTPGQGLQFLFEYFSETQRNKGNFPGRFSGRQFSNSRSEMNVSTLELGDSALYLCASSFGTGGNEKLFFGSGTQLSVL.